The 17 T cell receptor beta chains below all came from one sample that was sequenced in a study of shared clonotypes between healthy human individuals. Generated by immunoSEQ multiplex PCR, the TCRdb table keeps only in-frame clones and is missing some. The data hold about 2.3 million clones, with about 90% observed a single time. Sequencing was carried out using naive CD4+ T cells from PBMCs. Subset here: CD45RA+ positively selected. Every receptor here comes from a man younger than 35 in good health. Some clones in this sample may be carry-over from other donors' samples.

The rearrangement uses TRBV7-3 and TRBJ2-3; D gene ambiguous. Germline CDR1 is SGHTA and CDR2 is FQGTGA. The CDR3 is 15 amino acids. The V gene lost 2 bases and the J gene lost 3 bases, with 12 bases spanning the gap. The CDR3 bases are TGTGCCAGCAGCTTATTCCCAGGTCGGACAGATACGCAGTATTTT. As protein: CASSLFPGRTDTQYF.

The chain links TRBV19 to TRBJ2-2; D not certain. V shed 3 bases and J shed 7 bases, with 15 bases lying between them. This CDR3 spans 15 amino acids. Germline lookup yields CDR1 LNHDA and CDR2 SQIVND (reference sequence). The DNA of the CDR3 is TGTGCCAGTAGTATCATGCTGGGCGTGGGCGGGGAGCTGTTTTTT. The encoded protein is CASSIMLGVGGELFF.

This clone was counted a single time. The chain links TRBV28 to TRBJ1-1, with D tentatively TRBD1 (5 bases). Trimming removed 6 bases at V and 10 bases at J, with 18 bases between. Germline CDR1 reads MDHEN; CDR2 reads SYDVKM. The CDR3 runs to 13 residues. Here the CDR3 reads CASSIPFQGSAFF. Written as DNA, the CDR3 is TGTGCCAGCAGCATACCTTTTCAGGGTTCAGCTTTCTTT.

This chain joins TRBV5-1 and TRBJ1-1; a weak D match, TRBD1 (6 bases). Deletions cut 4 bases from V and 10 bases from J, with 17 bases between. Germline V gene sequence: CDR1 SGHRS, CDR2 YFSETQ. The CDR3 covers 13 residues. This chain's CDR3 is CASSPLDSSGAFF. The CDR3 DNA follows: TGCGCCAGCAGCCCCTTGGACAGTAGTGGAGCTTTCTTT.

Details on this clone: The sample has other DNA sequences that encode this CDR3 too. This chain joins TRBV5-4 and TRBJ1-2; D not certain. This CDR3 is built from 12 residues. Per the germline V gene, CDR1 is SGHNT and CDR2 is YYREEE (reference sequence). V was shortened by 0 bases and J by 7 bases, with 7 bases between the two germline ends. CDR3: CASSLDSRGYTF. For the CDR3, the DNA is TGTGCCAGCAGCTTGGACAGCCGTGGCTACACCTTC.

The chain uses TRBV28 and TRBJ1-1; D is ambiguous. In germline, CDR1 is MDHEN, CDR2 SYDVKM. The CDR3 length is 13 residues. V lost 5 bases and J lost 3, with 10 bases in between. The CDR3 loop is CASSTPGYTEAFF. As DNA, the CDR3 is TGTGCCAGCAGTACCCCGGGGTACACTGAAGCTTTCTTT.

The rearrangement links TRBV6-5 to TRBJ2-5, with 8 bases aligning to TRBD1. Trimming took 7 bases from V and 6 from J; bases not matched to a gene: 7. CDR1 is MNHEY and CDR2 is SVGAGI in the germline V gene. This CDR3 is built from 13 residues. CDR3 sequence reads: CASTPGQGKTQYF. The CDR3 DNA reads as TGTGCCAGCACCCCCGGACAGGGAAAGACCCAGTACTTC.

The chain combines TRBV2 with TRBJ2-1; TRBD2 matches 7 bases. The germline gives CDR1 SNHLY, CDR2 FYNNEI. There are 13 residues in the CDR3. J lost 9 bases, V lost 4 bases, and 6 bases had no gene match. The CDR3 protein is CASSVLTSSEQFF. CDR3 DNA: TGTGCCAGCAGTGTGCTGACTAGCAGTGAGCAGTTCTTC.

CDR3 DNA: TGTGCCTCAATGTCCCGAGATGCCACTTCCCGAAACTATGGCTACACCTTC. This sequence encodes CASMSRDATSRNYGYTF. V usage is TRBV10-3 and J usage is TRBJ1-2; D unclear. Trimming took off 11 bases at V and 2 bases at J, with 27 bases between the two ends. Germline V CDR1 and CDR2: ENHRY, SYGVKD. This CDR3 has 17 amino acids.

The genes are TRBV7-8 and TRBJ1-1, with unresolved D. This CDR3 comprises 13 residues. V was pared by 4 bases and J by 3 bases, with 9 bases between. Germline V gene sequence: CDR1 SGHVS, CDR2 FQNEAQ. The CDR3 sequence is CASSSLIHTEAFF. CDR3 DNA sequence: TGTGCCAGCAGCTCCCTGATCCACACTGAAGCTTTCTTT.

The genes are TRBV5-4 and TRBJ2-7; 10 nucleotides align to TRBD1. There are 15 residues in the CDR3. V gave up 4 bases and J gave up 2 bases; unmatched junction bases: 6. The germline CDR1 and CDR2 sequences are SGHNT and YYREEE (reference sequence). The DNA for the CDR3 is TGTGCCAGCAGCCGGGCGGGGACAGGGGCCTACGAGCAGTACTTC. It translates to CASSRAGTGAYEQYF.

V and J are TRBV11-3 and TRBJ2-3, with TRBD1 as a possible D gene (6 bases). Deletions cut 1 base from V and 5 bases from J, with 16 bases between. CDR1 SGHNT and CDR2 YENEEA come from the germline V gene. The CDR3 spans 16 residues. The CDR3 nucleotides are TGTGCCAGCAGCTTAGGAGGCTGGGGGCGAAGAGATACGCAGTATTTT. Encoded protein: CASSLGGWGRRDTQYF.

This clone was recorded only once. The chain is built from TRBV7-7 and TRBJ2-3, with 10 bases aligning to TRBD2. This CDR3 contains 15 residues. Looked up from germline, CDR1 is SSHAT and CDR2 is FNYEAQ (reference sequence). V was clipped by 5 bases and J by 6 bases; unmatched bases: 8. The CDR3 DNA reads TGTGCCAGCAGCCCAGAGCGGGAGGGATGGGATACGCAGTATTTT. It codes for CASSPEREGWDTQYF.

V gene TRBV6-6 combines with J gene TRBJ2-5; TRBD2 might be the D (5 bases). This CDR3 has 14 residues. V lost 6 bases to trimming and J lost 2 bases, with 13 bases between them. Germline V gene lookup returns CDR1 MNHNY and CDR2 SVGAGI (reference sequence). The CDR3 DNA sequence: TGTGCCAGCAGAATATCCGGGATACAAGAGACCCAGTACTTC. This codes for CASRISGIQETQYF.

This clone was seen a handful of times. The chain recombines TRBV30 with TRBJ2-3, with TRBD2 matching 12 bases. Per germline, CDR1 GTSNPN and CDR2 SVGIG (reference sequence). The length of the CDR3 is 15 residues. V lost 2 bases and J lost 4; bases outside the gene matches: 4. The DNA of the CDR3 is TGTGCCTGGAGTAGACTAGCGGGAGTGGCAGATACGCAGTATTTT. Encoded protein: CAWSRLAGVADTQYF.

The chain employs TRBV7-3 and TRBJ2-1, with D hard to call. The CDR3 spans 16 residues. In germline, CDR1 is SGHTA, CDR2 FQGTGA. Trimming took off 5 bases at V and 1 base at J, with 15 bases between the two ends. The CDR3 DNA sequence: TGTGCCAGCAGCCCCTTCCCGGAATCTTCCTACAATGAGCAGTTCTTC. It codes for CASSPFPESSYNEQFF.

The chain uses TRBV18 and TRBJ2-1, with 13 bases that match TRBD2. This CDR3 is 14 amino acids long. The V gene end was trimmed by 4 bases and the J gene end by 9 bases; junction bases not matched to a gene: 3. The germline V gene encodes CDR1 KGHSH and CDR2 LQKENI. The CDR3 loop reads CASSQGLAGSEQFF. As DNA, the CDR3 is TGTGCCAGCTCACAGGGACTAGCGGGATCTGAGCAGTTCTTC.